This T cell receptor beta chain was identified during a study of vaccination and CD4 T cells after COVID-19. Study-level background: Convalescent patients gave post-COVID blood a median approximately 94 days post-diagnosis, range 35 to 161.

The Oncomine TCR Beta short-read assay was applied to DNA of cultured CD4+ T cells. MiXCR, applied by TCRdb to the PCR reads, yields one record per CDR3 protein. The sample has about 15,000 distinct CDR3 sequences; roughly 60% are singletons. Per germline, CDR1 SGHTA and CDR2 FQGNSA. V lost 3 bases to trimming and J lost 2 bases, with 18 bases between them. The CDR3 is 17 amino acids. As regards this clonotype: Antigen: not known.

Whole-study findings and limits: Convalescent patients showed a median roughly 90% of reactive clones that were seen only post-vaccination.

Treatment here: roughly 10-day PBMC culture with coronavirus spike peptide pools or control peptides (ViraFEST assay). For ViraFEST, peptide pools expanded antigen-specific T cells, after which the TCRs were sequenced. The clonotype originates from a human donor who had recovered from COVID-19. This chain connects TRBV7-2 to TRBJ2-3; D might be TRBD1 or TRBD2, each matching 5 bases. Sequencing was carried out using CD4+ T cells from blood, cultured in vitro. The CDR3 coding sequence is TGTGCCAGCAGCTTGGGAGCAGGGCGGTGGACCACAGATACGCAGTATTTT. It translates to CASSLGAGRWTTDTQYF.